A single T cell receptor (beta chain) is shown here with its context. No cognate antigen has been identified for it. Nothing much larger sits one base from this clone, and base qualities are not available. The record originates from a study of blood T cell repertoires in COVID-19 (dated by TCRdb to the early 2020s). A note on the overall study: Samples from collaborators originated in the United States, Italy and Spain and spanned both the acute and convalescent phases of COVID-19. Nearly every sample came with metadata listing a de-identified subject ID, COVID-19 status, age in years and sex. A freely available public database, intended as a resource for researchers studying the immune response to SARS-CoV-2, is where the repertoires were released. The material from the prospective study consisted of cDNA or gDNA derived from T cells, B-cell-depleted T cells, or PBMCs. Where available, HLA class I and class II types were taken from metadata supplied by the sample provider and were not determined by assay-based typing. Subjects who had been exposed to COVID-19, were actively infected with it, or had recovered from it provided the deeply sampled blood TCRbeta repertoires that made up the dataset. The samples were drawn from two sources: the first 160 participants of the ongoing ImmuneRACE study, and fewer than 1,500 subjects contributed by 6 global collaborators.

Participants in the prospective study were aged roughly 18 to 100 years, lived in 20 to 30 United States geographic areas, and enrolled through a virtual design. In the prospective study, participants were assigned to cohorts based on the clinical history participants reported in a screening survey and a study questionnaire. For ImmuneRACE Cohort 3, a participant was defined as recovered based on two consecutive negative NP/OP PCR tests, clearance by a healthcare professional, or resolution of symptoms. Mobile phlebotomists in the prospective study collected whole blood, serum and a nasopharyngeal or oropharyngeal swab from every participant. Over a roughly two-month period, participants in the prospective study had the option of providing additional blood draws and questionnaires. Prospective study blood samples were shipped either frozen or at room temperature before DNA extraction. V is pared back by 7 bases and J by 4 bases, with 14 bases lying between the germline termini. Based on the germline V gene, the CDR1 and CDR2 sequences are MNHEY and SVGAGI. The CDR3 goes from the cysteine to the phenylalanine over 14 residues. Only the CDR3 DNA is retained, 42 bases long and in frame from the first base.

The immunoSEQ Assay, a bias-controlled multiplex PCR, was used to amplify TCRbeta CDR3 regions from genomic DNA. Under the source paper's analysis protocol: The number of nucleated cells in each sample was estimated from the amplification of reference gene primers within the assay. Sequence reads were collapsed and filtered to measure the absolute abundance of every unique TCRbeta CDR3 rearrangement. For each sample, productive Simpson clonality was calculated by taking the square root of Simpson's diversity index across productive rearrangements. Drawn from immuneACCESS, this table holds only the in-frame rearrangements with V and J called that TCRdb kept. Clones are partly lost; checked studies trace under half to an unresolved V gene and leave the rest unexplained. That table supplies the V and J calls and clone size; D and trimming were determined from the DNA. In this sample the table shows over 250,000 clones, roughly nine tenths of which occur a single time. The ten largest clones add up to 3% of the sample.

Overall study results and their limits: How much clinical and demographic metadata was included differed by source and by participant, and the metadata was provided uncurated.

The sequence joins TRBV6-5 to TRBJ1-5, with the D segment identity uncertain. This sequence originates from a woman in her fifties or sixties who had recovered from COVID-19. The sample comprised PBMCs or T cells enriched from blood (not recorded which). The nucleotide sequence is TGTGCCAGCACGGGAGGGAAATCTAATCAGCCCCAGCATTTT. It specifies CASTGGKSNQPQHF.